The clone carrying this T cell receptor beta chain was counted only a few times. The data derive from a study of T-cell memory formation after mild COVID-19. Barcoded TCR alpha and TCR beta cDNA libraries with UMIs came from 5'RACE using constant-segment primers. TCRdb passed the 5' RACE reads through MiXCR, listing each CDR3 protein once. The table shows nearly 350,000 distinct CDR3 sequences, with roughly 13% occurring only once. Germline CDR1 is MNHNY and CDR2 is SVGAGI (reference sequence). V was pared by 6 bases and J by 7 bases, with 16 bases between. This CDR3 spans 13 amino acids. This receptor was taken from a man younger than 30 who had mild COVID-19 (a few samples of this study predate the infection). Cell type and time point are not known. The chain couples TRBV6-6 to TRBJ2-7, with a tentative D call TRBD2 (6 bases). The sample taken for sequencing was PBMCs or a T cell subset sorted from them (not recorded which). The CDR3 sequence: CASSRPNGGEQYV. Written as DNA, the CDR3 is TGTGCCAGCAGCCGCCCTAACGGGGGTGAGCAGTACGTC.